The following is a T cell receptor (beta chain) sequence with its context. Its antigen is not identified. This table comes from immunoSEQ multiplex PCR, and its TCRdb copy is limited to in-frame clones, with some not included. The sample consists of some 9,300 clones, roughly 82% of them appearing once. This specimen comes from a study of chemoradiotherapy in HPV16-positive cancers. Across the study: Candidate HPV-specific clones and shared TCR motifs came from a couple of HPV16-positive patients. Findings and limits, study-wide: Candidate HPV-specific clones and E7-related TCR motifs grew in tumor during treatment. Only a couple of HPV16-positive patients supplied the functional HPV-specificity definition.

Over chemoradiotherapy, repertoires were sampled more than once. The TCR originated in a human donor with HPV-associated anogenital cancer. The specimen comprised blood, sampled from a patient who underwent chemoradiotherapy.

As DNA, the CDR3 is TGTGCCAGCAGCGTCGGGGGGGACCGCTCTGGAAACACCATATATTTT. Translated: CASSVGGDRSGNTIYF. The chain has TRBV9 and TRBJ1-3; possible D gene TRBD1, 5 bases. CDR3 length: 16 residues. CDR1 SGDLS and CDR2 YYNGEE come from the germline V gene. Trimming shortened V by 2 bases and J by 0 bases, and 12 bases separated the two germline ends.